This T cell receptor (beta chain) was profiled in a study of cytomegalovirus exposure and HLA in healthy donors. CDR1 is MDHEN, CDR2 SYDVKM, per germline. After removal of 3 bases from V and 12 bases from J, the junction contained 11 bases not matched to a gene. The length of the CDR3 is 14 residues. Repertoires were generated with immunoSEQ multiplex PCR, while TCRdb's copy carries only in-frame clones and drops some. In the table there are tens of thousands of clones, approximately 94% of which are singletons. The material sequenced was PBMCs. This clonotype originated in a man aged 18 to 29 in good health and CMV-seronegative. The gene calls are TRBV28 and TRBJ2-4, with TRBD2 matching over 7 bases. The CDR3 spells CASSFSRLAHYQYF. The CDR3 DNA follows: TGTGCCAGCAGTTTTTCCCGACTAGCACATTATCAGTACTTC.